The 15 T cell receptor beta chains given below trace back to one sample, sequenced in a study of cytomegalovirus exposure and HLA in healthy donors. Researchers ran the PCR with 60 Vbeta and 13 Jbeta primers. Produced via immunoSEQ multiplex PCR; TCRdb's table is partial and in-frame only. This sample has some 150,000 clones, with 80% to 90% found just once. The source material was PBMCs. All receptors derive from a young woman in good health and CMV-seronegative.

The chain combines TRBV9 with TRBJ1-5, with D possibly TRBD1 on 5 matching bases. The CDR3 contains 21 residues. Germline V gene sequence: CDR1 SGDLS, CDR2 YYNGEE. Trimming stripped 1 base from V and 1 base from J, with 27 bases between. CDR3 DNA: TGTGCCAGCAGCGTACCCCGGCTGTGGGGCCCGGACAATATCAGCAATCAGCCCCAGCATTTT. It is translated as CASSVPRLWGPDNISNQPQHF.

The chain has TRBV5-5 and TRBJ1-1; TRBD1 agrees at 9 bases. In germline, CDR1 is SGHKS, CDR2 YYEKEE (reference sequence). The CDR3 spans 13 residues. V trimming: 5 bases; J trimming: 6 bases; junction bases outside the gene matches: 5. The CDR3 here is CASSTTGGAEAFF. CDR3 bases: TGTGCCAGCAGTACAACAGGGGGCGCTGAAGCTTTCTTT.

The rearrangement joins TRBV6-5 to TRBJ1-1; D remains ambiguous. Germline V CDR1 and CDR2: MNHEY, SVGAGI. Trimming pared 0 bases from V and 8 bases from J, leaving 16 bases between. The CDR3 runs to 15 residues. The CDR3 DNA reads TGTGCCAGCAGTTACTCGATGTTCGCGGAGCGGGAAGCTTTCTTT. Protein sequence: CASSYSMFAEREAFF.

In its sample, this clone was seen a few times. This chain joins TRBV6-5 and TRBJ1-1; no reliable D call. This CDR3 spans 15 amino acids. V lost 4 bases and J lost 0, with 12 bases in between. Looked up from germline, CDR1 is MNHEY and CDR2 is SVGAGI. The CDR3 sequence is CASSWSPSMNTEAFF. CDR3 nucleotides: TGTGCCAGCAGTTGGTCACCGAGTATGAACACTGAAGCTTTCTTT.

The V gene is TRBV7-9, the J gene TRBJ2-7, with TRBD1 identical over 7 bases. The ends lost 5 bases at V and 2 bases at J; junction bases unmatched: 15. CDR3 length equals 17 residues. Germline values: CDR1 SEHNR, CDR2 FQNEAQ (reference sequence). In nucleotides, the CDR3 is TGTGCCAGCAGCCCACGACAGGTCATAACAGGGGCCTACGAGCAGTACTTC. Its translation is CASSPRQVITGAYEQYF.

The chain combines TRBV19 with TRBJ2-3, with TRBD2 matching 11 bases. The V gene's germline CDR1 is LNHDA and CDR2 SQIVND (reference sequence). CDR3 length equals 17 residues. V dropped 3 bases and J dropped 2; count of bases not matched to a gene: 7. CDR3 DNA sequence: TGTGCCAGTAGTATTGGAAGACTAGCGGGGACCACAGATACGCAGTATTTT. It yields the protein CASSIGRLAGTTDTQYF.

V is TRBV28 and J is TRBJ1-5, with 11 bases lining up with TRBD1. CDR3 length equals 14 residues. Germline V lookup: CDR1 MDHEN, CDR2 SYDVKM. After removal of 10 bases from V and 6 bases from J, the junction contained 8 bases not matched to a gene. CDR3 loop: CATNAGTGGQPQHF. CDR3 bases: TGTGCCACCAACGCCGGGACAGGGGGTCAGCCCCAGCATTTT.

V gene TRBV5-8 combines with J gene TRBJ1-3, with D hard to call. Per germline, CDR1 SGHTS and CDR2 YDEGEE. This CDR3 contains 13 residues. The ends were cut back, 0 bases at V and 2 bases at J, with 3 bases in the middle. CDR3 nucleotides: TGTGCCAGCAGCTTGGCCGCTGGAAACACCATATATTTT. Translating gives CASSLAAGNTIYF.

The genes are TRBV5-1 and TRBJ1-1; TRBD1 agrees at 7 bases. The V gene end was trimmed by 5 bases and the J gene end by 4 bases; junction bases not matched to a gene: 11. The CDR3 spans 15 residues. CDR1 is SGHRS, CDR2 YFSETQ, per germline. CDR3 nucleotide sequence: TGCGCCAGCAGGGCCCTCGCAGGGGGATCCACTGAAGCTTTCTTT. Protein sequence: CASRALAGGSTEAFF.

The gene calls are TRBV28 and TRBJ1-2, with no clear D. With 6 bases removed from V and 4 bases from J, the gap between germline ends came to 21 bases. The germline gives CDR1 MDHEN, CDR2 SYDVKM. This CDR3 is built from 16 residues. The CDR3 sequence: CASSSMLSGDPYGYTF. The CDR3 DNA reads as TGTGCCAGCAGCTCCATGCTCTCCGGGGATCCCTATGGCTACACCTTC.

V gene TRBV6-5 combines with J gene TRBJ2-7, with 8 bases fitting TRBD1. Germline loops: CDR1 MNHEY, CDR2 SVGAGI. V shed 6 bases, J shed 11 bases, and the junction held 9 bases outside the gene matches. This CDR3 spans 12 amino acids. The CDR3 nucleotides read TGTGCCAGCAGCTCCCCTACAGGGGGAAAGTACTTC. It encodes CASSSPTGGKYF.

The chain joins TRBV5-5 to TRBJ2-5; possible D gene TRBD1, 5 bases. The CDR3 is made up of 12 amino acids. V was shortened by 6 bases and J by 4 bases, with 10 bases between the two germline ends. Germline CDR1 reads SGHKS; CDR2 reads YYEKEE (reference sequence). CDR3 region: CASTLQGETQYF. In DNA, the CDR3 is TGTGCCAGCACCCTTCAGGGAGAGACCCAGTACTTC.

This chain uses TRBV27 with TRBJ1-2; D might be TRBD1 (5 bases). Trimming removed 0 bases at V and 8 bases at J, with 16 bases between. Germline CDR1 MNHEY, CDR2 SMNVEV (reference sequence). The CDR3 loop spans 15 amino acids. CDR3 in DNA: TGTGCCAGCAGTTTATCCCCACAGGCCCCGGGCGGCTACACCTTC. Translated, it gives CASSLSPQAPGGYTF.

This clone was seen only a few times. V is TRBV4-2 and J is TRBJ2-2; 10 bases fit TRBD2. This CDR3 is 16 amino acids long. The V and J ends lost 1 base and 7 bases, in that order; junction bases with no gene match: 6. Per the germline V gene, CDR1 is LGHNA and CDR2 is YNFKEQ. The CDR3 DNA sequence: TGTGCCAGCAGCCAAGCACTAGCGGGAAGCCTCGGGGAGCTGTTTTTT. This sequence encodes CASSQALAGSLGELFF.

V and J are TRBV7-2 and TRBJ2-7; 7 bases match TRBD1. V was clipped by 5 bases and J by 6 bases; unmatched bases: 7. Germline V gives CDR1 SGHTA, CDR2 FQGNSA. This CDR3 comprises 13 residues. In nucleotides, the CDR3 is TGTGCCAGCAGCGAACAGGGGATGCGCGAGCAGTACTTC. Its translation: CASSEQGMREQYF.